Presented here are 10 T cell receptor beta chains from one specimen sequenced in a study of regulatory T cells in long-lasting Graves disease. The time point denotes: persistent/refractory GD, antithyroid drugs over 5 years with positive TRAb. PBMC RNA was the source of the TCR library. Arm-PCR of CDR3 regions and iRepertoire HTBI primers were the basis on which TCR beta libraries were built. TCRdb recomputed calls from the multiplex PCR reads with MiXCR, one row per CDR3 protein. The profile shows hundreds of thousands of distinct CDR3 sequences, around 23% of them singletons. Sequences were derived from peripheral blood mononuclear cells (PBMCs), sampled when the disease was refractory, from a patient treated with antithyroid drugs. The source of these receptors is a female donor with Graves disease.

This clonotype was detected a few times. CDR3 nucleotides: TGCAGTGCTAGTGACGGACGGCACTGGAATCAGCCCCAGCATTTT. Its protein is CSASDGRHWNQPQHF. V and J are TRBV20-1 and TRBJ1-5; the D is unclear. Trimming removed 3 bases at V and 4 bases at J, with 16 bases between. The CDR3 runs 15 residues. Per the germline V gene, CDR1 is DFQATT and CDR2 is SNEGSKA (reference sequence).

This clonotype has ten or more counts. The gene calls are TRBV28 and TRBJ1-2, with D perhaps TRBD1 (5 bases). Germline lookup yields CDR1 MDHEN and CDR2 SYDVKM. This CDR3 is built from 14 residues. V was pared by 4 bases and J by 2 bases, with 11 bases between. The CDR3 DNA follows: TGTGCCAGCAGTTCTGGGGGGGGAAACTATGGCTACACCTTC. Protein product: CASSSGGGNYGYTF.

This clonotype was seen only a few times. The V call is TRBV27, the J call TRBJ2-5; 9 bases are shared with TRBD1. Trimming took 2 bases from V and 5 from J; bases not matched to a gene: 6. CDR3 size: 15 residues. Germline V lookup: CDR1 MNHEY, CDR2 SMNVEV (reference sequence). CDR3 in DNA: TGTGCCAGCAGTTTAACAGGGGGCTTAATGGAGACCCAGTACTTC. Its protein product is CASSLTGGLMETQYF.

This clonotype was picked up a small number of times. A single base separates this from a much larger clone, so it may be a read error. The chain uses TRBV12-3 or TRBV12-4 and TRBJ1-5, with no clear D. This CDR3 region has 13 residues. V lost 6 bases and J lost 6, with 12 bases in between. The CDR3 region is CASRGRRAQPQHF. CDR3 DNA: TGTGCCAGCAGGGGCCGAAGGGCTCAGCCCCAGCATTTT.

This clonotype was detected many times. V gene TRBV19 combines with J gene TRBJ1-1; a weak D match, TRBD1 (5 bases). The germline gives CDR1 LNHDA, CDR2 SQIVND (reference sequence). The ends were cut back, 7 bases at V and 9 bases at J, with 18 bases in the middle. This CDR3 comprises 13 residues. Here the CDR3 DNA reads TGTGCCAGTATCCAGTGGGACGGAAGACAAGCTTTCTTT. Encoded protein: CASIQWDGRQAFF.

This clonotype was seen at least ten times. The CDR3 region has the DNA TGTGCCAGCAGTGAAGGCCGGATGGAGGAAAAACTGTTTTTT. Its translation: CASSEGRMEEKLFF. This rearrangement joins TRBV2 to TRBJ1-4; D call uncertain. The germline V gene has CDR1 SNHLY and CDR2 FYNNEI. The CDR3 runs to 14 residues. Trimming shortened V by 1 base and J by 8 bases, and 11 bases separated the two germline ends. Full variable domain (outside the CDR3, taken from reference TRBV2 and TRBJ1-4): EPEVTQTPSHQVTQMGQEVILRCVPISNHLYFYWYRQILGQKVEFLVSFYNNEISEKSEIFDDQFSVERPDGSNFTLKIRSTKLEDSAMYFCASSEGRMEEKLFFGSGTQLSVL.

This clonotype was observed a handful of times. V gene TRBV6-1 combines with J gene TRBJ1-5, with D unresolved. Trimming shortened V by 7 bases and J by 4 bases, and 8 bases separated the two germline ends. The CDR3 contains 12 residues. Germline V lookup: CDR1 MNHNS, CDR2 SASEGT. The CDR3 sequence is CASTNPNQPQHF. Written as DNA, the CDR3 is TGTGCCAGCACTAATCCTAATCAGCCCCAGCATTTT.

The gene calls are TRBV19 and TRBJ2-5; D not certain. CDR3 length: 13 amino acids. Trimming took 5 bases from V and 5 from J, leaving 12 bases between them. The germline gives CDR1 LNHDA, CDR2 SQIVND (reference sequence). In DNA, the CDR3 is TGTGCCAGTAGTCTTACACACTTGGAGACCCAGTACTTC. Protein sequence: CASSLTHLETQYF.

The CDR3 sequence is CSAGTGTRSTDTQYF. The CDR3 DNA follows: TGCAGTGCAGGGACCGGGACTAGAAGCACAGATACGCAGTATTTT. V is TRBV20-1 and J is TRBJ2-3; 8 positions match TRBD2. Trimming removed 6 bases from V and 0 bases from J; junction bases left unmatched: 8. The CDR3 loop spans 15 amino acids. Per the germline V gene, CDR1 is DFQATT and CDR2 is SNEGSKA (reference sequence).

The genes are TRBV7-9 and TRBJ2-5; 8 nucleotides align to TRBD2. With V trimmed by 3 bases and J by 2 bases, 11 bases remained unmatched. Germline V gene sequence: CDR1 SEHNR, CDR2 FQNEAQ (reference sequence). This CDR3 comprises 17 residues. This CDR3 is CASSFREGRLRQETQYF. DNA of the CDR3: TGTGCCAGCAGCTTTCGGGAGGGCCGTTTAAGGCAAGAGACCCAGTACTTC.